This T cell receptor beta chain comes out of a study of beta chain features in type 1 diabetes. Study-level information: All samples yielded over 95,000,000 examined sorted cells. Study outcomes and limitations: In these data, an HLA type influence on TCRB rearrangement remained unresolved.

This clone was counted only a few times. Its antigen is not known. Germline V gene lookup returns CDR1 SGHTA and CDR2 FQGNSA. The CDR3 runs 15 residues. V was clipped by 1 base and J by 5 bases, with 14 bases between them. What was sequenced were expressed TCRB transcripts, since all of the isolated RNA had been reverse transcribed. Data came from immunoSEQ multiplex PCR; TCRdb stores just in-frame clones and leaves some out. Of roughly 400,000 clones in the sample, approximately 15% were seen once. The sequencing sample was made of naive CD4+ T cells from blood. This TCR derives from a man aged 30 to 39 in good health. This chain uses TRBV7-2 with TRBJ1-1; D is unclear. The DNA of the CDR3 is TGTGCCAGCAGCTTAGAAGGGTTAGGTCAGACTGAAGCTTTCTTT. This codes for CASSLEGLGQTEAFF.